Listed below are T cell receptor beta chains from one sample, sequenced in a study of beta chain features in type 1 diabetes. Libraries were prepared by immunoSEQ multiplex PCR; TCRdb keeps only in-frame clonotypes and omits some of them. The sample has around 180,000 clones, about 12% seen once. Input material: central memory CD4+ T cells from blood. The receptors shown here come from a woman aged 18 to 35 in good health. Both conserved end residues are part of each CDR3. The order of the fields is clone size, D gene, J gene, V gene, CDR3 protein, CDR3 DNA. A D gene is named only where the DNA matches it firmly. A row's size may be missing; if present it is once, few, many or a size class.

size: -
D: -
J: TRBJ1-1
V: TRBV7-8
CDR3: CASSLDAGVTEAFF
DNA: TGTGCCAGCAGCTTAGACGCCGGGGTCACTGAAGCTTTCTTT

size: few
D: -
J: TRBJ1-5
V: TRBV2
CDR3: CASKLQGVWDQPQHF
DNA: TGTGCCAGCAAATTACAGGGAGTGTGGGATCAGCCCCAGCATTTT

size: few
D: -
J: TRBJ2-1
V: TRBV28
CDR3: CASSSLRSEQFF
DNA: TGTGCCAGCAGTTCACTAAGGAGTGAGCAGTTCTTC

size: -
D: -
J: TRBJ1-4
V: TRBV15
CDR3: CATSRGEGYGEKLFF
DNA: TGTGCCACCAGCAGAGGGGAGGGGTACGGTGAAAAACTGTTTTTT

size: -
D: TRBD2
J: TRBJ2-4
V: TRBV5-1
CDR3: CASSLEAGGKNIQYF
DNA: TGCGCCAGCAGCTTGGAAGCGGGGGGCAAAAACATTCAGTACTTC

size: -
D: TRBD2
J: TRBJ2-7
V: TRBV2
CDR3: CASRPAGLADYYEQYF
DNA: TGTGCCAGCAGGCCAGCCGGACTAGCGGATTACTACGAGCAGTACTTC

size: -
D: -
J: TRBJ1-5
V: TRBV30
CDR3: CAWSEQPDQPQHF
DNA: TGTGCCTGGAGTGAACAACCAGATCAGCCCCAGCATTTT

size: -
D: -
J: TRBJ2-6
V: TRBV28
CDR3: CASSETGANVLTF
DNA: TGTGCCAGCAGCGAGACTGGGGCCAACGTCCTGACTTTC

size: -
D: -
J: TRBJ2-2
V: TRBV2
CDR3: CASSGSGTGELFF
DNA: TGTGCCAGCAGTGGATCCGGGACCGGGGAGCTGTTTTTT

size: -
D: TRBD2
J: TRBJ2-1
V: TRBV6-5
CDR3: CASSSPGTRVNEQFF
DNA: TGTGCCAGCAGTTCCCCCGGGACTAGGGTGAATGAGCAGTTCTTC

size: few
D: -
J: TRBJ2-2
V: TRBV5-1
CDR3: CASSLDGGLNTGELFF
DNA: TGCGCCAGCAGCTTGGATGGCGGGTTGAACACCGGGGAGCTGTTTTTT

size: -
D: TRBD2
J: TRBJ2-4
V: TRBV4-3
CDR3: CASSQREGTWVKNIQYF
DNA: TGCGCCAGCAGCCAAAGGGAGGGGACTTGGGTCAAAAACATTCAGTACTTC

size: few
D: -
J: TRBJ2-7
V: TRBV6-5
CDR3: CASSSRQKLHEQYF
DNA: TGTGCCAGCAGCTCGCGACAGAAGCTCCACGAGCAGTACTTC

size: few
D: TRBD1
J: TRBJ2-1
V: TRBV7-2
CDR3: CASSYQGAAYNEQFF
DNA: TGTGCCAGCAGCTACCAGGGGGCCGCTTACAATGAGCAGTTCTTC

size: -
D: TRBD2
J: TRBJ2-1
V: TRBV14
CDR3: CASSPFSGSSYNEQFF
DNA: TGTGCCAGCAGCCCATTTAGCGGGAGCTCCTACAATGAGCAGTTCTTC

size: -
D: -
J: TRBJ2-2
V: TRBV30
CDR3: CAWSRGGVGTGELFF
DNA: TGTGCCTGGAGTCGCGGCGGAGTAGGAACCGGGGAGCTGTTTTTT

size: -
D: TRBD2
J: TRBJ2-7
V: TRBV27
CDR3: CASRGVMQRGSYEQYF
DNA: TGTGCCAGCAGGGGGGTAATGCAGCGGGGATCCTACGAGCAGTACTTC

size: -
D: TRBD1
J: TRBJ1-3
V: TRBV7-9
CDR3: CASSPRTGERSGNTIYF
DNA: TGTGCCAGCAGCCCGCGGACAGGGGAGAGGTCTGGAAACACCATATATTTT

size: few
D: -
J: TRBJ1-1
V: TRBV14
CDR3: CASSQIPPTEAFF
DNA: TGTGCCAGCAGCCAAATTCCTCCGACTGAAGCTTTCTTT

size: -
D: TRBD1
J: TRBJ2-3
V: TRBV9
CDR3: CASSIGGTGGGDTQYF
DNA: TGTGCCAGCAGCATTGGGGGGACAGGGGGAGGGGATACGCAGTATTTT

size: few
D: TRBD1
J: TRBJ2-5
V: TRBV4-2
CDR3: CASSQVRGSETQYF
DNA: TGTGCCAGCAGCCAAGTCAGGGGGTCAGAGACCCAGTACTTC

size: few
D: TRBD1
J: TRBJ2-7
V: TRBV10-3
CDR3: CAIREETGGSEQYF
DNA: TGTGCCATCAGGGAAGAGACAGGGGGGTCCGAGCAGTACTTC

size: few
D: -
J: TRBJ1-1
V: TRBV28
CDR3: CASSLSDAAEAFF
DNA: TGTGCCAGCAGTTTAAGCGACGCCGCTGAAGCTTTCTTT

size: -
D: TRBD2
J: TRBJ2-2
V: TRBV19
CDR3: CASSEVAGSNTGELFF
DNA: TGTGCCAGTAGTGAGGTAGCGGGCTCGAACACCGGGGAGCTGTTTTTT

size: few
D: -
J: TRBJ1-2
V: TRBV27
CDR3: CASSAGPLDYGYTF
DNA: TGTGCCAGCAGCGCAGGGCCTCTTGACTATGGCTACACCTTC

size: few
D: -
J: TRBJ1-5
V: TRBV4-1
CDR3: CASSQPRRLSNQPQHF
DNA: TGCGCCAGCAGCCAACCCCGTCGGTTGAGCAATCAGCCCCAGCATTTT